These 10 T cell receptor beta chains share one sample of origin, sequenced in a study of PD-L1 blockade in urothelial cancer (dated by TCRdb to 2016 to 2017). What this sample's time point label stands for: pretreatment peripheral blood. The library relied on the immunoSEQ multiplex PCR assay. TCRdb holds this immuneACCESS table with in-frame rearrangements only. Some clones are missing; in checked studies, unresolved V genes explain under half, and the rest has no known cause. Within this sample are around 100,000 clones, with around 90% of them counted one time only. The ten largest clones represent about 2% of the sample. The sample here was PBMCs, taken around atezolizumab (anti-PD-L1) treatment. The receptors here all came from a man in his sixties with urothelial cancer.

The rearrangement links TRBV7-2 to TRBJ1-4; the D is unclear. CDR3 length: 14 residues. Germline V CDR1 and CDR2: SGHTA, FQGNSA. Trimming removed 3 bases from V and 4 bases from J, with 9 bases in between. This CDR3 is CASSFGARNEKLFF. The CDR3 DNA reads TGTGCCAGCAGCTTCGGAGCGCGTAATGAAAAACTGTTTTTT.

The rearrangement links TRBV6-1 to TRBJ2-1, with D tentatively TRBD2 (7 bases). V was shortened by 7 bases and J by 4 bases, with 17 bases between the two germline ends. The CDR3 sequence is 15 residues long. Germline V lookup: CDR1 MNHNS, CDR2 SASEGT. CDR3 protein: CASTQGGARYNEQFF. CDR3 DNA: TGTGCCAGCACTCAAGGGGGGGCGCGATACAATGAGCAGTTCTTC.

This clone was seen a handful of times. For the CDR3, the DNA is TGCAGCGGGGGCGGAGATGAGCAGTTCTTC. This sequence encodes CSGGGDEQFF. The chain has TRBV29-1 and TRBJ2-1; D might be TRBD1 (5 bases). The CDR3 has 10 residues. The V end was cut by 7 bases, the J end by 8 bases, with 9 bases between. CDR1 SQVTM and CDR2 ANQGSEA come from the germline V gene.

J is TRBJ1-1 and V is TRBV11-2; the D gene is possibly TRBD1 (5 bases). In germline, CDR1 is SGHAT, CDR2 FQNNGV. This CDR3 region has 14 residues. V lost 4 bases and J lost 1, with 10 bases in between. The CDR3 DNA follows: TGTGCCAGCAGCTCCCAGGGTTCGAACACTGAAGCTTTCTTT. Its protein is CASSSQGSNTEAFF.

The chain joins TRBV28 to TRBJ2-1; 7 bases match TRBD2. CDR1 MDHEN and CDR2 SYDVKM come from the germline V gene. The V and J ends lost 5 bases and 5 bases, in that order; junction bases with no gene match: 9. CDR3 length: 15 amino acids. CDR3 sequence: CASSPGLAVNNEQFF. DNA for the CDR3: TGTGCCAGCAGTCCGGGCCTAGCGGTCAACAATGAGCAGTTCTTC.

The chain combines TRBV29-1 with TRBJ1-3; D is undetermined. This CDR3 contains 13 residues. Trimming shortened V by 0 bases and J by 4 bases, and 7 bases separated the two germline ends. The germline CDR1 and CDR2 sequences are SQVTM and ANQGSEA. In nucleotides, the CDR3 is TGCAGCGTTGAAGATCGGTCGGGAAACACCATATATTTT. Translating it yields CSVEDRSGNTIYF.

The V call is TRBV6-5, the J call TRBJ1-2, with D maybe TRBD1 (5 bases). Germline V gives CDR1 MNHEY, CDR2 SVGAGI. The CDR3 spans 15 residues. The V end was cut by 2 bases, the J end by 6 bases, with 16 bases between. As DNA, the CDR3 is TGTGCCAGCAGTTACGGGGGACGGCGGGGGGATGGCTACACCTTC. Translated: CASSYGGRRGDGYTF.

The rearrangement links TRBV9 to TRBJ2-2; TRBD1 is a possible D gene (6 bases). Trimming shortened V by 2 bases and J by 3 bases, and 11 bases separated the two germline ends. Germline V gene lookup returns CDR1 SGDLS and CDR2 YYNGEE. This CDR3 has 15 residues. CDR3 region: CASSVAGVDTGELFF. The DNA for the CDR3 is TGTGCCAGCAGCGTTGCAGGGGTCGACACCGGGGAGCTGTTTTTT.

J is TRBJ1-6 and V is TRBV19; possible D gene TRBD1, 5 bases. This CDR3 has 14 residues. The ends were cut back, 8 bases at V and 8 bases at J, with 16 bases in the middle. Germline V gene lookup returns CDR1 LNHDA and CDR2 SQIVND (reference sequence). The CDR3 loop reads CASGKEGLYSPLHF. CDR3 nucleotides: TGTGCCAGTGGGAAGGAGGGGTTGTATTCACCCCTCCACTTT. The full variable domain, in which reference TRBV19 and TRBJ1-6 provide the parts outside the CDR3, is DGGITQSPKYLFRKEGQNVTLSCEQNLNHDAMYWYRQDPGQGLRLIYYSQIVNDFQKGDIAEGYSVSREKKESFPLTVTSAQKNPTAFYLCASGKEGLYSPLHFGNGTRLTVT.

This chain uses TRBV6-1 with TRBJ1-2; a weak D match, TRBD1 (5 bases). This CDR3 has 15 residues. The V gene's germline CDR1 is MNHNS and CDR2 SASEGT. Between the trimmed V and J ends, which lost 1 base and 4 bases, there was a span of 13 bases. The CDR3 is CASSEEWGEVYGYTF. In DNA form, the CDR3 reads TGTGCCAGCAGTGAAGAGTGGGGGGAAGTCTATGGCTACACCTTC.